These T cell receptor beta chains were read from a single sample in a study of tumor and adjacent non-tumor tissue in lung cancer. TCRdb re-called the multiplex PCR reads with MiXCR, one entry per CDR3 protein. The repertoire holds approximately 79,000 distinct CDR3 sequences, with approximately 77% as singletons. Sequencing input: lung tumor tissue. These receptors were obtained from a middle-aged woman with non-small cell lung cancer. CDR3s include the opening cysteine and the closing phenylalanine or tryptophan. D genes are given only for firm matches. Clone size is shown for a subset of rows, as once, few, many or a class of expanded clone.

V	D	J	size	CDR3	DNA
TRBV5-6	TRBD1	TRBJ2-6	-	CASSLRQGNVQTF	TGTGCCAGCAGCTTGAGACAGGGGAACGTCCAGACTTTC
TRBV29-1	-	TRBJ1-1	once	CSTALRNTEDFF	TGCAGTACTGCGCTCAGGAACACTGAAGATTTCTTT
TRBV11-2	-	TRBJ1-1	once	CANSLDWTLAFF	TGTGCCAACAGCTTAGATTGGACACTGGCTTTCTTT
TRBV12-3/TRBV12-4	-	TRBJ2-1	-	CTSSLWWGGINEEFF	TGTACCAGCAGTTTATGGTGGGGCGGAATCAATGAGGAGTTCTTC
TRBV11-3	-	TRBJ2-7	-	CASSQGTGTGEQYF	TGTGCCAGCAGTCAGGGGACCGGGACCGGCGAGCAGTACTTC
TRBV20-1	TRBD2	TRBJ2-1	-	CSAILPLAGESYNEQFF	TGCAGTGCTATTTTACCATTAGCGGGGGAGTCCTACAATGAGCAGTTCTTC
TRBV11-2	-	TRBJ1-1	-	CASSNTGFEAFF	TGTGCAAGCAGTAATACGGGGTTTGAAGCTTTCTTT
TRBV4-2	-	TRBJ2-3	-	CTSSTGPSASTDTQYF	TGTACCAGTAGCACCGGGCCCAGTGCTAGCACAGATACGCAGTATTTT
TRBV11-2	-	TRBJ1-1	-	CASRHWIGTTEAFF	TGTGCCAGCAGGCACTGGATAGGGACCACTGAAGCTTTCTTT
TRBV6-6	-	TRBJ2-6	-	CASKEWVALSSGANVLTF	TGTGCCAGCAAGGAGTGGGTAGCACTAAGCTCTGGGGCCAACGTCCTGACTTTC
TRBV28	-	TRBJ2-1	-	CASSLPPLGLAAYSEQFF	TGTGCCAGCAGTTTACCCCCCCTAGGCCTAGCCGCCTACAGTGAGCAGTTCTTC
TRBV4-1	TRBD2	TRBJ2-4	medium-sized	CASSSPSGRATSIQYF	TGCGCCAGCAGCTCCCCTAGCGGGAGGGCTACGTCTATTCAGTACTTC
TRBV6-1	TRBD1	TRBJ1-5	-	CASSSDRDSAQHF	TGTGCTAGCAGTTCCGACAGGGACTCGGCCCAGCATTTT
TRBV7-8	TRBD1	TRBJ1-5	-	CASSLLGTESNQSQHF	TGTGCCAGCAGCCTCCTCGGGACAGAATCCAATCAGTCCCAGCATTTT
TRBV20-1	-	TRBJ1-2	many	CSVVVQANYGYTF	TGCAGTGTTGTGGTACAGGCGAACTATGGCTACACCTTC
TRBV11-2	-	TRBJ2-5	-	CASSRSTGRETQYF	TGTGCCAGCAGCCGGTCCACCGGGCGGGAGACCCAGTACTTC
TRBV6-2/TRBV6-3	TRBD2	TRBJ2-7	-	CASTDKGGLAGSERYF	TGTGCCAGCACCGACAAGGGGGGACTAGCGGGAAGCGAGCGGTACTTC
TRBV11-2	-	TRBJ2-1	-	CASSSSGLELEFF	TGTGCCAGCAGCTCATCGGGTCTTGAGCTAGAGTTCTTC
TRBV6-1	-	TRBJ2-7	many	CASREGAGEQYF	TGTGCCAGCAGGGAGGGGGCGGGCGAGCAGTACTTC
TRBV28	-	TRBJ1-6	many	CASSENSPLHF	TGTGCCAGCAGTGAAAATTCACCCCTCCACTTT
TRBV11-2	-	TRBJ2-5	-	CAGSLRLDQEIQYF	TGTGCCGGCAGCTTACGCCTAGACCAAGAGATTCAGTACTTC
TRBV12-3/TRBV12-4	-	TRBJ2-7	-	CASSLANAYEQYF	TGTGCTAGCAGTTTGGCGAACGCCTACGAGCAGTACTTC
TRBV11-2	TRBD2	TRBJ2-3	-	CASSFSGGKGTDMQYF	TGTGCCAGCAGCTTTAGCGGGGGTAAGGGCACAGATATGCAATATTTT
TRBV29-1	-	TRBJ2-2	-	CRVKVRGRDPGKLFF	TGCCGCGTTAAGGTTCGGGGCAGGGATCCCGGGAAGCTGTTTTTT
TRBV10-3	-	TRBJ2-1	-	CVIKGASAAGVQFF	TGTGTCATTAAAGGGGCCAGCGCGGCCGGTGTGCAGTTCTTC
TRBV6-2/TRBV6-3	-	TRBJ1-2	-	CASSYGMDNYGYTF	TGCGCCAGCAGTTACGGGATGGATAACTATGGCTACACCTTC
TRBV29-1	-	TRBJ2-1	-	CSIEVMTSGRGGEQFF	TGCAGCATTGAAGTAATGACTAGTGGGAGGGGGGGTGAGCAGTTCTTC
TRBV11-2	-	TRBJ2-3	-	CASNRTGSDSTEYF	TGTGCCAGCAACCGCACGGGCTCGGACAGTACGGAGTATTTT
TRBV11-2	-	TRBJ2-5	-	CASRLATEVEETQYF	TGTGCCAGCAGACTAGCCACCGAGGTAGAGGAGACCCAGTACTTC
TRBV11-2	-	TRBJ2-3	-	CASSRMGTHSTQYF	TGTGCTAGCAGCCGCATGGGCACGCACAGTACGCAGTATTTT
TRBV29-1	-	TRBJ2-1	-	CNVDGTGGDEQFF	TGCAACGTTGATGGGACTGGCGGTGATGAGCAGTTCTTC
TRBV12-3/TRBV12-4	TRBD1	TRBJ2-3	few	CASSPGVARGTNTQYF	TGTGCCAGCAGTCCCGGGGTAGCCAGGGGGACAAATACACAGTATTTT
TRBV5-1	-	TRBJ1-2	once	CASSFGGVDNYTF	TGCGCCAGCAGCTTTGGCGGGGTCGATAACTACACCTTC
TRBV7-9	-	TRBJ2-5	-	CDSSLAAGSRETQYF	TGTGACAGCAGCTTAGCGGCGGGATCCAGGGAGACCCAGTACTTC
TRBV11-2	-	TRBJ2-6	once	CASSPAAGANTLTF	TGTGCCAGCAGCCCCGCCGCTGGGGCCAACACCCTGACTTTC
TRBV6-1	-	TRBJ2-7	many	CASRTGTNAYEQYF	TGTGCCAGCAGAACCGGGACCAATGCCTACGAGCAGTACTTC
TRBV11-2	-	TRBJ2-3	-	CASILASSASTDMQYF	TGTGCCAGCATCTTAGCGTCTAGCGCTAGCACCGATATGCAGTATTTT
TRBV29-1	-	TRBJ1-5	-	CSVVSGSDRPQHF	TGCAGCGTCGTATCTGGGTCGGATCGGCCCCAACATTTT
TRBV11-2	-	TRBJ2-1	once	CASSPGSSGTSYTEHFF	TGTGCCAGCAGCCCGGGGAGTAGCGGCACCTCCTACACTGAGCATTTCTTC
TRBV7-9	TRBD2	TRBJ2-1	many	CASSRTSGGIDEQFF	TGTGCCAGCAGCCGTACTAGCGGGGGAATTGATGAGCAGTTCTTC
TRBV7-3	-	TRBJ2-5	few	CASSPGGKETQYF	TGTGCCAGCAGCCCAGGGGGGAAAGAGACCCAGTACTTC
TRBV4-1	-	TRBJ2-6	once	CASRQVRTGANVLTF	TGCGCCAGCCGCCAGGTGAGGACTGGGGCCAACGTCCTGACTTTC
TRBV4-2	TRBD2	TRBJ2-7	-	CTSSQDYASVGTTYEQYF	TGTACCAGCAGCCAAGATTATGCTAGCGTGGGGACTACCTACGAGCAGTACTTC
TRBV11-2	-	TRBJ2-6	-	CVSSWSHHSGANVLTF	TGTGTCAGCAGCTGGTCACACCACTCTGGGGCCAACGTCCTGACTTTC
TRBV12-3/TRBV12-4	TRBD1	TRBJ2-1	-	CASSYGQVKFF	TGTGCCAGCAGTTATGGACAGGTAAAGTTCTTC
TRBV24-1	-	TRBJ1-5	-	CATSWGNQPQHF	TGTGCCACCAGTTGGGGTAATCAGCCCCAGCATTTT
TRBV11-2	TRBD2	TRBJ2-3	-	CASSLSGGSTDTRYF	TGCGCCAGCAGCTTAAGCGGGGGTAGTACAGATACGCGGTATTTT
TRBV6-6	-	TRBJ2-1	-	CASEPSGRGRYEQFF	TGTGCCAGCGAACCCTCAGGACGCGGCCGATATGAGCAGTTCTTC
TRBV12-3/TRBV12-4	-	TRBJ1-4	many	CASRTEENEKLFF	TGTGCCAGCAGGACAGAAGAAAATGAAAAACTGTTTTTT
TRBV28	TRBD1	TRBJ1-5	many	CASRGTGTAFNQPQHF	TGTGCCAGCAGGGGGACCGGGACAGCCTTCAATCAGCCCCAGCATTTT
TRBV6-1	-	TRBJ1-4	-	CASSEQEGGVSEKLFF	TGTGCCAGCAGTGAGCAAGAGGGGGGAGTCAGCGAAAAACTGTTTTTT
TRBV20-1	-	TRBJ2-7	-	CSARPLDRPTYEQYF	TGCAGTGCTAGACCACTTGACAGACCCACCTACGAGCAGTACTTC
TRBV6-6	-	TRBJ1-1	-	CACLVTSAEAFF	TGTGCCTGCCTAGTTACGTCCGCTGAAGCTTTCTTC
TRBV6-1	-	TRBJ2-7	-	CASSEKSPRGYGQYF	TGTGCTAGCAGTGAAAAATCCCCCAGGGGCTACGGGCAGTACTTC
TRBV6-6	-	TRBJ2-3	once	CASNCGRGETDTQYF	TGTGCAAGCAATTGCGGAAGGGGGGAGACAGATACGCAGTATTTT
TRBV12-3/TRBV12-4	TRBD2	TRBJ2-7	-	CASSQAGGTYEQYF	TGTGCCAGCAGTCAAGCGGGGGGGACTTACGAGCAGTACTTC
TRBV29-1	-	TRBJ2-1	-	CSVEATTSVRGCEQFF	TGCAGCGTTGAAGCAACAACTAGCGTGAGGGGGTGTGAGCAGTTCTTC